A selection of T cell receptor beta chains follows, all from one sample in a study of CD8+ T cells in alopecia areata. Sequencing used immunoSEQ multiplex PCR; TCRdb keeps in-frame clones, though not all of them. The sample lists around 190,000 clones, around 50% occurring once. The sample was CD8+ T cells sorted from blood. Source of these receptors: a human donor in good health. CDR3s include the opening cysteine and the closing phenylalanine or tryptophan. The order of the fields is V gene, clone size, D gene, J gene, CDR3 protein, CDR3 DNA. D genes are given only for firm matches. A row's size may be missing; if present it is once, few, many or a size class.

TRBV6-6	.	.	TRBJ2-7	CASSHPRQTPTGEQYF	TGTGCCAGCAGCCACCCACGGCAGACACCCACGGGGGAGCAGTACTTC
TRBV7-3	once	.	TRBJ2-5	CASSPTPGTETQYF	TGTGCCAGCAGCCCAACCCCGGGTACGGAGACCCAGTACTTC
TRBV2	.	.	TRBJ1-5	CASRSGEKGNQPQHF	TGTGCCAGCAGGAGTGGGGAAAAGGGCAATCAGCCCCAGCATTTT
TRBV4-1	.	.	TRBJ1-1	CASSPPAGSKAFF	TGCGCCAGCAGCCCCCCGGCGGGGAGTAAAGCTTTCTTT
TRBV5-1	.	TRBD2	TRBJ2-3	CASSLDLRAGGADTQYF	TGCGCCAGCAGCTTGGATCTGCGCGCGGGGGGCGCAGATACGCAGTATTTT
TRBV5-6	.	TRBD1	TRBJ1-2	CASSLGQGVYGYTF	TGTGCCAGCAGCTTAGGACAGGGGGTATATGGCTACACCTTC
TRBV6-1	.	TRBD1	TRBJ2-5	CASSATTGQGGETQYF	TGTGCCAGCAGTGCAACCACCGGACAGGGGGGAGAGACCCAGTACTTC
TRBV14	few	.	TRBJ1-2	CASSQVSLYGYTF	TGTGCCAGCAGCCAAGTCTCCCTCTATGGCTACACCTTC
TRBV7-8	.	.	TRBJ2-3	CASSQQHFKTDTQYF	TGTGCCAGCAGCCAACAACATTTTAAAACAGATACGCAGTATTTT
TRBV29-1	few	.	TRBJ2-1	CSVPTVYNEQFF	TGCAGCGTTCCGACAGTTTACAATGAGCAGTTCTTC
TRBV12-5	.	.	TRBJ1-1	CASGFEVGTEAFF	TGTGCTAGTGGTTTCGAGGTGGGGACTGAAGCTTTCTTT
TRBV6-1	.	.	TRBJ1-5	CASSVSDGQPQHF	TGTGCCAGCAGTGTTAGTGACGGTCAGCCCCAGCATTTT
TRBV19	few	.	TRBJ1-1	CASMEVVNTEAFF	TGTGCCAGTATGGAGGTCGTGAACACTGAAGCTTTCTTT
TRBV5-4	few	.	TRBJ1-1	CASSLASGYAEAFF	TGTGCCAGCAGCTTGGCCTCAGGGTACGCTGAAGCTTTCTTT
TRBV29-1	.	.	TRBJ1-2	CSVEDPLGWYGYTF	TGCAGCGTTGAAGATCCGCTGGGCTGGTATGGCTACACCTTC
TRBV27	.	TRBD1	TRBJ1-5	CASSLRQGNQPQHF	TGTGCCAGCAGTTTAAGACAGGGGAATCAGCCCCAGCATTTT
TRBV27	few	TRBD1	TRBJ2-3	CASKDGQGWTDTQYF	TGTGCCAGCAAGGACGGACAGGGGTGGACAGATACGCAGTATTTT
TRBV6-5	.	.	TRBJ1-5	CASSYDSSNQPQHF	TGTGCCAGCAGTTACGACAGTAGCAATCAGCCCCAGCATTTT
TRBV9	.	.	TRBJ1-2	CASSLSGTGGYGYTF	TGTGCCAGCAGCCTTAGCGGGACGGGGGGATATGGCTACACCTTC
TRBV7-9	.	.	TRBJ1-2	CASSPPPGRGAGYTF	TGTGCCAGCAGCCCTCCACCAGGGAGAGGGGCCGGCTACACCTTC
TRBV6-6	.	TRBD2	TRBJ2-5	CASSPSGGAQETQYF	TGTGCCAGCAGTCCTAGCGGGGGGGCCCAAGAGACCCAGTACTTC
TRBV7-8	.	.	TRBJ1-5	CASSYGPGPNNQPQHF	TGTGCCAGCAGCTACGGACCTGGACCGAACAATCAGCCCCAGCATTTT
TRBV6-1	.	TRBD2	TRBJ2-1	CASSEWAGGYNEQFF	TGTGCCAGCAGTGAGTGGGCGGGGGGGTACAATGAGCAGTTCTTC
TRBV23-1	.	.	TRBJ1-1	CASIWGENHTEAFF	TGCGCCAGCATCTGGGGGGAGAATCACACTGAAGCTTTCTTT
TRBV5-4	.	.	TRBJ1-2	CASSLDQGNYGYTF	TGTGCCAGCAGCTTGGATCAGGGAAACTATGGCTACACCTTC
TRBV7-8	few	.	TRBJ1-2	CASRKEGGYTF	TGTGCCAGCAGGAAGGAGGGGGGCTACACCTTC
TRBV13	.	TRBD1	TRBJ2-5	CASSPRDSQETQYF	TGTGCCAGCAGTCCCCGGGACAGCCAAGAGACCCAGTACTTC
TRBV7-9	.	.	TRBJ1-1	CASTDRNTEAFF	TGTGCCAGCACTGACAGGAACACTGAAGCTTTCTTT
TRBV5-4	.	.	TRBJ2-3	CASSGGTGTDTQYF	TGTGCCAGCAGCGGAGGCACTGGCACAGATACGCAGTATTTT
TRBV4-1	.	.	TRBJ2-7	CASSQEQAAAYEQYF	TGCGCCAGCAGCCAAGAGCAAGCGGCCGCCTACGAGCAGTACTTC
TRBV6-4	.	.	TRBJ1-5	CASSDSKALGNQPQHF	TGTGCCAGCAGTGACTCGAAAGCCTTGGGCAATCAGCCCCAGCATTTT
TRBV27	.	.	TRBJ2-2	CAARQTNTGELFF	TGTGCCGCCCGACAGACGAACACCGGGGAGCTGTTTTTT
TRBV11-2	few	.	TRBJ2-7	CASSFGPNEQYF	TGTGCCAGCAGCTTCGGTCCCAACGAGCAGTACTTC
TRBV7-2	.	.	TRBJ1-1	CASSLGPSGRNAEAFF	TGTGCCAGCAGCTTAGGACCCTCGGGGCGGAACGCTGAAGCTTTCTTT
TRBV2	few	TRBD2	TRBJ2-3	CASSETSGGRSTDTQYF	TGTGCCAGCAGTGAGACTAGCGGGGGGCGAAGCACAGATACGCAGTATTTT
TRBV18	once	TRBD2	TRBJ2-5	CASSQSGGQQETQYF	TGTGCCAGCTCACAGAGCGGGGGGCAACAAGAGACCCAGTACTTC
TRBV6-5	.	.	TRBJ2-7	CVSSLGGPYEQYF	TGTGTCAGCAGCCTCGGGGGCCCCTACGAGCAGTACTTC
TRBV13	.	TRBD1	TRBJ1-6	CASSGTVELDPYNSPLHF	TGTGCCAGCAGCGGGACAGTCGAATTAGATCCCTATAATTCACCCCTCCACTTT
TRBV7-9	.	.	TRBJ2-7	CASSFGSGRDNHEQYF	TGTGCCAGCAGCTTTGGATCGGGCAGGGATAATCACGAGCAGTACTTC
TRBV27	few	.	TRBJ1-1	CAVGLGGLTEAFF	TGTGCCGTAGGGCTAGGGGGGCTCACTGAAGCTTTCTTT